The clone carrying this T cell receptor (beta chain) turned up a few times. This sample is drawn from a study of blood T cell repertoires in COVID-19. The overall study: Spain, Italy and the United States supplied samples that represented acute and convalescent COVID-19. The analysed material was cDNA or gDNA that came from T cells, B-cell-depleted T cells, or PBMCs.

Germline V gene data show CDR1 as SGHTA and CDR2 as FQGNSA. This CDR3 has 14 residues. Trimming left V 5 bases short and J 4 bases short, with 13 bases between. Per the study methods: Quantification of nucleated cells was approximated via reference gene primer amplification. Repertoires were generated with immunoSEQ multiplex PCR, while TCRdb's copy carries only in-frame clones and drops some. V and J calls and clone size come straight from that table; D and trimming were deduced from the DNA. The table records over 30,000 clones, approximately 86% of them present only once. The TCR originated in a man between 65 and 85 years old with acute or convalescent COVID-19. The sequenced sample consisted of peripheral blood. The chain couples TRBV7-2 to TRBJ2-3; D unresolved. The CDR3 DNA reads as TGTGCCAGCAGCATTGACTCCCGAGCAGATACGCAGTATTTT. It yields the protein CASSIDSRADTQYF. The variable domain in full, with the rest retrieved from reference TRBV7-2 and TRBJ2-3, is GAGVSQSPSNKVTEKGKDVELRCDPISGHTALYWYRQSLGQGLEFLIYFQGNSAPDKSGLPSDRFSAERTGGSVSTLTIQRTQQEDSAVYLCASSIDSRADTQYFGPGTRLTVL.